This T cell receptor beta chain was captured by sequencing in a study of OX40 agonist ivuxolimab in advanced cancers. Measured with immunoSEQ multiplex PCR; TCRdb has only the in-frame clones, and not every one. This sample carries around 20,000 clones, approximately 84% of them seen once, and the ten largest clones take 30% to 35%. The CDR3 length is 14 residues. The trim removed 1 base at V and 3 bases at J, leaving 2 bases unmatched. Looked up from germline, CDR1 is LNHDA and CDR2 is SQIVND (reference sequence). The starting material was CD4+ or CD8+ T cells sorted from blood, obtained in a trial of the OX40 agonist ivuxolimab. The chain has TRBV19 and TRBJ2-7; 8 bases are a match to TRBD1. This TCR was recovered from an adult with an advanced solid tumor such as melanoma, head and neck, liver or kidney cancer. CDR3: CASSIVTGDYEQYF. CDR3 sequence (DNA): TGTGCCAGTAGTATAGTGACAGGGGACTACGAGCAGTACTTC.